This T cell receptor (beta chain) comes out of a study of shared clonotypes between healthy human individuals. Clones were sequenced by immunoSEQ multiplex PCR, and TCRdb holds only the in-frame ones, with some missing. The top ten clones hold 12% of a sample with fewer than 600,000 clones, roughly four fifths of them seen once. General study findings and limits: An effect of sequencing depth on clonotype sharing among donors was expected.

Nashville, Tennessee was home to all donors, who were Caucasian adults. In unsorted samples, genomic DNA was obtained using approximately 100 million PBMCs. As regards this clone: Antigen specificity is unknown.

The source of this sequence is a middle-aged woman in good health. Some clones in this sample may be carry-over from other donors' samples. The sequencing input was PBMCs.

This CDR3 reads CASGTSGGTDTQYF. DNA for the CDR3: TGCGCCAGCGGGACTAGCGGGGGCACAGATACGCAGTATTTT. The rearrangement uses TRBV5-1 and TRBJ2-3; 13 bases fit TRBD2. The CDR3 loop spans 14 amino acids. The ends lost 7 bases at V and 1 base at J; junction bases unmatched: 0. Germline loops: CDR1 SGHRS, CDR2 YFSETQ.